This T cell receptor (beta chain) comes out of a study of blood T cell repertoires in COVID-19. In the study overall: Acute and convalescent COVID-19 specimens originated in the United States, Italy and Spain. Sample material is recorded as cDNA or gDNA derived from T cells, B-cell-depleted T cells, or PBMCs.

Original processing notes: Estimates of nucleated cell counts were drawn from the amplification of reference gene primers. Produced via immunoSEQ multiplex PCR; TCRdb's table is partial and in-frame only. That table furnishes V, J and clone size, whereas the DNA furnished D and trimming. The repertoire holds 250,000 to 300,000 clones, with about 87% as singletons. Sequenced input: peripheral blood. The sequence derives from a woman aged 40 to 49 who had recovered from COVID-19.

The chain's CDR3 is CASGGASYNEQFF. For the CDR3, the DNA is TGTGCCAGCGGGGGGGCGTCCTACAATGAGCAGTTCTTC. V is TRBV11-2 and J is TRBJ2-1, with D possibly TRBD2 on 7 matching bases. Trimming removed 8 bases at V and 1 base at J, with 9 bases between. The CDR3 runs 13 residues. Germline CDR1 SGHAT, CDR2 FQNNGV.